The clone carrying this TCR beta chain was seen a few times. Antigen unknown. Time point meaning: pre-sensitization, week 0. Treatment described: therapeutic diphenylcyclopropenone sensitization with weekly scalp DPC. The sample comes from a study of human T cells and chemical hapten exposure. About the study: Scalp application of diphenylcyclopropenone was performed weekly in patients across the entire roughly 26-week study. Findings and limits, study-wide: Expanded TCRs clustered into significantly more large CDR3 similarity groups than controls, the analysis revealed.

Authors' data handling: Counts of TCRs in each sample centred on a median of 95,638 and extended from approximately 20,000 to 700,000. TCRdb analysed the RACE reads with MiXCR anew, one entry per CDR3 protein. The V and J calls come from TCRdb's annotation, not from the publication. The top ten clones hold 2.5% to 3% of a sample with 350,000 to 400,000 distinct CDR3 sequences, around 5.5% of them seen once. This CDR3 spans 16 amino acids. Germline V gene lookup returns CDR1 SSHAT and CDR2 FNYEAQ (reference sequence). V was cut by 1 base and J by 5 bases, with 15 bases left in between. Material: whole blood, obtained in connection with sensitization to the hapten diphenylcyclopropenone (DPC). The chain links TRBV7-7 to TRBJ2-1, with D maybe TRBD2 (6 bases). The sequence came from a woman in her forties or fifties with alopecia areata. Some clones in this sample may be carry-over from other donors' samples. CDR3 sequence: CASSLGISGFHNEQFF. DNA of the CDR3: TGTGCCAGCAGCTTAGGCATTAGCGGTTTCCACAATGAGCAGTTCTTC.